A single sample gave rise to the 12 T cell receptor beta chains below, sequenced in a study of blood T cells in healthy people across ages. Through a sample-barcoded 5' primer and a J-beta primer mix, a second PCR was run for about 6 to 11 cycles. TCRdb redid the calling of the 5' RACE reads with MiXCR, one entry per CDR3 protein. The sample yields some 1.8 million distinct CDR3 sequences, about 39% seen once. Material: blood. Receptors originate from a human donor in good health.

This clonotype was seen only a few times. The rearrangement joins TRBV7-2 to TRBJ2-7; perhaps TRBD1 as D (6 bases). V lost 0 bases and J lost 0, with 12 bases in between. CDR1 is SGHTA, CDR2 FQGNSA, per germline. The CDR3 totals 16 residues. The CDR3 spells CASSLAGQSYSYEQYF. The CDR3 nucleotides are TGTGCCAGCAGCTTAGCTGGACAGAGCTACTCCTACGAGCAGTACTTC. Looking up the rest from reference TRBV7-2 and TRBJ2-7 gives the full variable domain: GAGVSQSPSNKVTEKGKDVELRCDPISGHTALYWYRQSLGQGLEFLIYFQGNSAPDKSGLPSDRFSAERTGGSVSTLTIQRTQQEDSAVYLCASSLAGQSYSYEQYFGPGTRLTVT.

This rearrangement joins TRBV5-1 to TRBJ1-5, with a weak D call TRBD1 (6 bases). Germline V gene sequence: CDR1 SGHRS, CDR2 YFSETQ. This CDR3 spans 18 amino acids. V shed 7 bases and J shed 1 base, with 24 bases lying between them. Here the CDR3 reads CASPNRTVIQGSNQPQHF. CDR3 nucleotides: TGCGCCAGCCCGAATCGGACCGTAATACAGGGAAGCAATCAGCCCCAGCATTTT.

The V call is TRBV9, the J call TRBJ1-2; D may be TRBD1 (5 bases). CDR3 length: 14 residues. Deletions cut 0 bases from V and 4 bases from J, with 10 bases between. Germline loops: CDR1 SGDLS, CDR2 YYNGEE. CDR3 residues: CASSVGQPFYGYTF. In DNA form, the CDR3 reads TGTGCCAGCAGCGTAGGACAGCCATTCTATGGCTACACCTTC.

Of note for this clonotype: The junction departs from germline at one end; a sequencing error may be responsible. The rearrangement uses TRBV3-1 and TRBJ2-2; D ambiguous. The CDR3 length is 14 residues. Germline V gene sequence: CDR1 LGHDT, CDR2 YNNKEL (reference sequence). DNA of the CDR3: TGTGCCAGTAGCCTTAAGGAGATGACCGGGGAGCTGTTTTTT. This gives the protein CASSLKEMTGELFF. The variable domain in full, completed from reference TRBV3-1 and TRBJ2-2, reads DTAVSQTPKYLVTQMGNDKSIKCEQNLGHDTMYWYKQDSKKFLKIMFSYNNKELIINETVPNRFSPKSPDKAHLNLHINSLELGDSAVYFCASSLKEMTGELFFGEGSRLTVL.

The rearrangement uses TRBV6-2 or TRBV6-3 and TRBJ2-2, with D perhaps TRBD2 (6 bases). Germline V lookup: CDR1 MNHEY, CDR2 SVGEGT. Trimming took off 1 base at V and 4 bases at J, with 7 bases between the two ends. The CDR3 totals 14 residues. This chain's CDR3 is CASSYFGGTGELFF. The CDR3 DNA reads as TGTGCCAGCAGTTACTTCGGGGGCACCGGGGAGCTGTTTTTT.

The chain couples TRBV7-9 to TRBJ2-5, with D unclear. V lost 8 bases and J lost 5, with 21 bases in between. Germline CDR1 SEHNR, CDR2 FQNEAQ (reference sequence). The length of the CDR3 is 15 residues. Here the CDR3 reads CASVPVASPVETQYF. CDR3 nucleotides: TGTGCCAGCGTCCCGGTGGCCTCCCCAGTGGAGACCCAGTACTTC.

The chain links TRBV12-3 or TRBV12-4 to TRBJ2-3, with unresolved D. Trimming cost V 4 bases and J 3 bases, with 11 bases left between them. CDR3 length: 14 residues. This CDR3 is CASSSKLETDTQYF. CDR3 coding DNA: TGTGCCAGCAGTTCGAAGTTAGAAACAGATACGCAGTATTTT.

The chain has TRBV20-1 and TRBJ2-7; 9 bases are a match to TRBD1. Germline assignment: CDR1 DFQATT and CDR2 SNEGSKA (reference sequence). The CDR3 totals 15 residues. V lost 6 bases to trimming and J lost 0 bases; unmatched junction nucleotides: 9. The CDR3 loop is CSAEPGTGLSYEQYF. In DNA form, the CDR3 reads TGCAGTGCAGAACCAGGGACAGGGCTCTCCTACGAGCAGTACTTC.

The DNA for the CDR3 is TGTGCCAGCAGCGAAGGGACTAGCGGGGGGTCCCAAGAGACCCAGTACTTC. Protein sequence: CASSEGTSGGSQETQYF. V is TRBV7-9 and J is TRBJ2-4; 15 positions match TRBD2. The assigned J gene may be wrong: the sequence end matches TRBJ2-5 better. Germline assignment: CDR1 SEHNR and CDR2 FQNEAQ (reference sequence). The CDR3 spans 17 residues.

CDR3 protein: CASSYPCINEQYF. CDR3 DNA: TGTGCCAGCAGTTACCCCTGTATCAACGAGCAGTACTTC. This chain connects TRBV6-2 or TRBV6-3 to TRBJ2-7; D is undetermined. Germline V gene data show CDR1 as MNHEY and CDR2 as SVGEGT. The CDR3 totals 13 residues. Trimming pared 2 bases from V and 5 bases from J, leaving 10 bases between.

The V gene is TRBV28, the J gene TRBJ2-3; D remains ambiguous. Germline loops: CDR1 MDHEN, CDR2 SYDVKM. Trimming took off 1 base at V and 2 bases at J, with 7 bases between the two ends. This CDR3 is built from 14 residues. This chain's CDR3 is CASSLYPNTDTQYF. The DNA of the CDR3 is TGTGCCAGCAGTTTATACCCCAACACAGATACGCAGTATTTT.

This clonotype was picked up one time. The gene calls are TRBV14 and TRBJ2-1; D is unclear. The CDR3 covers 13 residues. Deletions cut 4 bases from V and 7 bases from J, with 11 bases between. The germline CDR1 and CDR2 sequences are SGHDN and FVKESK. The CDR3 nucleotides are TGTGCCAGCAGCCCGGCGATGGGAAATGAGCAGTTCTTC. This encodes CASSPAMGNEQFF.